A single sample gave rise to the 18 T cell receptor beta chains below, sequenced in a study of T cells after yellow fever vaccination. TCRdb redid the calling of the 5' RACE reads with MiXCR, one entry per CDR3 protein. Of just under 600,000 distinct CDR3 sequences in the sample, about 13% were seen once. Sequencing used PBMCs, obtained on the day of the yellow fever booster vaccination. Receptor source: a young man who received the YFV17D yellow fever vaccine.

The chain uses TRBV7-2 and TRBJ1-3; D possibly corresponds to TRBD1 (6 bases). The CDR3 is 16 residues long. Trimming cost V 1 base and J 2 bases, with 12 bases left between them. Per the germline V gene, CDR1 is SGHTA and CDR2 is FQGNSA. The CDR3 DNA follows: TGTGCCAGCAGCTTAGGAGGGGCAGGGGCTGGAAACACCATATATTTT. It specifies CASSLGGAGAGNTIYF.

The V and J genes are TRBV3-1 and TRBJ2-1; D is perhaps TRBD2 (6 bases). V lost 2 bases to trimming and J lost 8 bases, with 13 bases between them. Germline V gene data show CDR1 as LGHDT and CDR2 as YNNKEL (reference sequence). The CDR3 extends over 14 amino acids. The CDR3 here is CASSQSTSNHEQFF. For the CDR3, the DNA is TGTGCCAGCAGCCAATCGACTAGTAACCATGAGCAGTTCTTC.

This clonotype was counted between two and nine times. The rearrangement links TRBV6-2 or TRBV6-3 to TRBJ2-4; 7 bases line up with TRBD2. The germline V gene has CDR1 MNHEY and CDR2 SVGEGT. The V segment lost 6 bases and the J segment 14 bases; nucleotides outside the gene matches: 7. This CDR3 region has 11 residues. The DNA of the CDR3 is TGTGCCAGCAGCCACGGAGCGGGAAAGTACTTC. It is translated as CASSHGAGKYF.

A few counts support this clonotype. In DNA form, the CDR3 reads TGTGCCAGCAGTTTTAAAGCGAGGGGAATCAATGAGCAGTTCTTC. Translated, it gives CASSFKARGINEQFF. This chain joins TRBV12-3 or TRBV12-4 and TRBJ2-1, with D perhaps given as TRBD1 or TRBD2 (5 bases each). The CDR3 consists of 15 residues. Trimming shortened V by 3 bases and J by 6 bases, and 15 bases separated the two germline ends.

This chain connects TRBV27 to TRBJ2-4; D unclear. The CDR3 is 13 residues long. V was trimmed by 9 bases and J by 0 bases, leaving 9 bases between them. The germline CDR1 and CDR2 sequences are MNHEY and SMNVEV (reference sequence). The CDR3 here is CASVGLAKNIQYF. The CDR3 nucleotides read TGTGCCAGTGTCGGTTTAGCCAAAAACATTCAGTACTTC.

The chain is built from TRBV25-1 and TRBJ2-7; D is uncertain. V dropped 6 bases and J dropped 2 bases, with 20 bases sitting between them. The CDR3 sequence is 16 residues long. The germline V gene encodes CDR1 MGHDK and CDR2 SYGVNS. In nucleotides, the CDR3 is TGTGCCAGCAGGAGCTACTGGGGTGAGGTAACCTACGAGCAGTACTTC. This codes for CASRSYWGEVTYEQYF.

The chain uses TRBV3-1 and TRBJ1-1; D gene ambiguous. V was shortened by 2 bases and J by 4 bases, with 11 bases between the two germline ends. Per the germline V gene, CDR1 is LGHDT and CDR2 is YNNKEL (reference sequence). This CDR3 spans 14 amino acids. The CDR3 sequence is CASSQTRPPTEAFF. The CDR3 bases are TGTGCCAGCAGCCAAACACGGCCGCCCACTGAAGCTTTCTTT.

This clonotype has a handful of counts. The V and J genes are TRBV7-2 and TRBJ2-3; possible D gene TRBD2, 6 bases. Trimming stripped 4 bases from V and 0 bases from J, with 17 bases between. CDR1 is SGHTA and CDR2 is FQGNSA in the germline V gene. This CDR3 contains 17 residues. The CDR3 nucleotides read TGTGCCAGCAGCTCCTTAGGACGGGGGTTTAGCACAGATACGCAGTATTTT. Translating gives CASSSLGRGFSTDTQYF.

There are a few counts of this clonotype. V usage is TRBV14 and J usage is TRBJ2-1; 7 bases agree with TRBD2. The V segment lost 4 bases and the J segment 7 bases; nucleotides outside the gene matches: 13. Germline CDR1 reads SGHDN; CDR2 reads FVKESK. There are 16 residues in the CDR3. In DNA form, the CDR3 reads TGTGCCAGCAGCCGGGGCGGGACTATCACACAAAATGAGCAGTTCTTC. Translated, it gives CASSRGGTITQNEQFF.

This CDR3 is CSVVRDDSYNTEAFF. CDR3 in DNA: TGCAGCGTTGTGAGGGACGACAGTTATAACACTGAAGCTTTCTTT. J is TRBJ1-1 and V is TRBV29-1; TRBD1 might be the D (5 bases). This CDR3 is built from 15 residues. V lost 4 bases, J lost 2 bases, and 17 bases lay in between. Germline CDR1 SQVTM, CDR2 ANQGSEA.

J is TRBJ2-2 and V is TRBV5-1, with 10 bases aligning to TRBD2. J gave up 7 bases and V 0 bases, and 9 bases lay outside the gene matches. CDR3 size: 17 residues. Germline lookup yields CDR1 SGHRS and CDR2 YFSETQ. CDR3 bases: TGCGCCAGCAGCTTGGTCGGTCTAGCGGGAGTAGGCGGGGAGCTGTTTTTT. Translation: CASSLVGLAGVGGELFF. Variable domain in full (rest from reference TRBV5-1 and TRBJ2-2): KAGVTQTPRYLIKTRGQQVTLSCSPISGHRSVSWYQQTPGQGLQFLFEYFSETQRNKGNFPGRFSGRQFSNSRSEMNVSTLELGDSALYLCASSLVGLAGVGGELFFGEGSRLTVL.

Here the CDR3 DNA reads TGCGCCAGCAGCCACGGTCGCGGGGGGTGGAACACCGGGGAGCTGTTTTTT. This translates into CASSHGRGGWNTGELFF. This sequence joins TRBV4-3 and TRBJ2-2; TRBD2 matches 8 bases. Per germline, CDR1 LGHNA and CDR2 YSLEER. This CDR3 region has 17 residues. V trimming: 3 bases; J trimming: 1 base; junction bases outside the gene matches: 7.

This clonotype was observed at least ten times. J is TRBJ2-7 and V is TRBV7-2, with TRBD1 identical over 9 bases. Germline values: CDR1 SGHTA, CDR2 FQGNSA. The junction had 8 bases not matched to a gene; V was cut back by 5 bases and J by 3 bases. CDR3 size: 15 residues. The CDR3 reads CASSRPGQGYYEQYF. CDR3 in DNA: TGTGCCAGCAGCAGACCGGGACAGGGTTACTACGAGCAGTACTTC.

This clonotype has only a few counts. The CDR3 DNA follows: TGCAGTGCTAGAGGGGGGGGTGGCACTGAAGCTTTCTTT. Amino acids: CSARGGGGTEAFF. The chain links TRBV20-1 to TRBJ1-1, with D perhaps TRBD1 (5 bases). This CDR3 spans 13 amino acids. V was shortened by 1 base and J by 4 bases, with 10 bases between the two germline ends. The germline V gene encodes CDR1 DFQATT and CDR2 SNEGSKA (reference sequence).

In its sample, this clonotype was seen a few times. J is TRBJ1-5 and V is TRBV19; 10 bases map to TRBD1. There are 14 residues in the CDR3. Germline V lookup: CDR1 LNHDA, CDR2 SQIVND (reference sequence). V lost 6 bases, J lost 5 bases, and 4 bases stayed unmatched. The CDR3 nucleotides are TGTGCCAGTAGGAAGACAGGGGGCTATCAGCCCCAGCATTTT. It encodes CASRKTGGYQPQHF.

The chain uses TRBV29-1 and TRBJ2-7; D is ambiguous. This CDR3 comprises 13 residues. Germline V gives CDR1 SQVTM, CDR2 ANQGSEA. V dropped 7 bases and J dropped 3 bases, with 16 bases sitting between them. The CDR3 DNA sequence: TGCAGCGCCCGCCTTAGCCCCCTCTACGAGCAGTACTTC. It codes for CSARLSPLYEQYF.

The chain carries TRBV27 and TRBJ1-6, with D perhaps matching TRBD1 (5 bases). Looked up from germline, CDR1 is MNHEY and CDR2 is SMNVEV (reference sequence). The CDR3 extends over 16 amino acids. V gave up 4 bases and J gave up 10 bases, with 20 bases separating them. The CDR3 coding sequence is TGTGCCAGCAGTTCCCTTTTCGGGGGACGAGGCTCACCCCTCCACTTT. Translated: CASSSLFGGRGSPLHF.

The V and J genes are TRBV7-8 and TRBJ2-2, with D unresolved. Trimming took 5 bases from V and 5 from J, leaving 21 bases between them. The CDR3 has 17 residues. Germline V gene lookup returns CDR1 SGHVS and CDR2 FQNEAQ. CDR3 residues: CASSPTGPLDRTGELFF. In DNA form, the CDR3 reads TGTGCCAGCAGCCCGACCGGTCCCCTTGATCGGACCGGGGAGCTGTTTTTT.